One sample yielded the 23 T cell receptor beta chains listed below, sequenced in a study of post-analysis software for immune sequencing data. Regarding the study as a whole: Included in a set of roughly five TRBV segments more frequent in patients than controls were TRBV5-6, TRBV5-1 and TRBV20-1.

Their antigens are not known. TCR beta cDNA libraries included unique molecular identifiers. Via MiXCR, TCRdb re-called the PCR reads, giving one row per CDR3 protein. The sample holds fewer than 850,000 distinct CDR3 sequences; roughly 27% are singletons and the top ten take under 0.7%. The sequencing sample was made of blood. The receptor set was obtained from a girl between 5 and 17 years old with multiple sclerosis.

This clonotype was seen only a few times. V gene TRBV9 combines with J gene TRBJ1-2; TRBD1 agrees at 7 bases. Per the germline V gene, CDR1 is SGDLS and CDR2 is YYNGEE. CDR3 size: 14 residues. V trimming: 4 bases; J trimming: 5 bases; junction bases outside the gene matches: 8. CDR3 bases: TGTGCCAGCAGCCCCCGGACAGGCTGGTATGGCTACACCTTC. Residues: CASSPRTGWYGYTF.

The rearrangement links TRBV20-1 to TRBJ2-7; D may be TRBD1 (5 bases). Germline V gene sequence: CDR1 DFQATT, CDR2 SNEGSKA (reference sequence). Trimming took 5 bases from V and 4 from J, leaving 21 bases between them. The CDR3 is made up of 15 amino acids. CDR3 sequence reads: CSAPSPRTREYEQYF. CDR3 bases: TGCAGTGCTCCCTCGCCCCGGACCAGGGAATACGAGCAGTACTTC.

Comment on this clonotype: This may come from a read error, since a much larger clone is one base off. The rearrangement links TRBV29-1 to TRBJ2-1, with D maybe TRBD1 (5 bases). CDR3 length equals 12 residues. The germline V gene encodes CDR1 SQVTM and CDR2 ANQGSEA. CDR3 in DNA: TGCAGCGCCTCGACAGAGTACAATGAGCAGTGCTTC. Its protein is CSASTEYNEQCF.

The rearrangement joins TRBV7-2 to TRBJ2-1; D not certain. The CDR3 consists of 12 residues. Germline loops: CDR1 SGHTA, CDR2 FQGNSA. The DNA of the CDR3 is TGTGCGACCGAACGCTCCTACAATGAGCAGTTCTTC. Residues: CATERSYNEQFF.

This clonotype came up a few times. This chain joins TRBV6-6 and TRBJ2-5; 8 bases agree with TRBD1. Germline V gives CDR1 MNHNY, CDR2 SVGAGI (reference sequence). The J segment lost 3 bases and the V segment lost 0 bases, leaving 9 bases of the junction unmatched. The CDR3 contains 17 residues. The CDR3 sequence is CASSYSSGQANKETQYF. For the CDR3, the DNA is TGTGCCAGCAGTTACTCTTCGGGACAGGCCAATAAAGAGACCCAGTACTTC.

This clonotype appeared a few times. The J gene is TRBJ2-1, the V gene TRBV20-1; D remains ambiguous. This CDR3 is 11 amino acids long. Trimming left V 6 bases short and J 8 bases short, with 11 bases between. Germline V gene data show CDR1 as DFQATT and CDR2 as SNEGSKA (reference sequence). CDR3 protein: CSASTLDEQFF. For the CDR3, the DNA is TGCAGTGCGTCGACACTCGATGAGCAGTTCTTC.

This chain links TRBV7-2 with TRBJ2-3; D is unresolved. The V end lost 1 base, the J end lost 6 bases, and 8 bases lay between the germline ends. The CDR3 sequence is 13 residues long. From germline, CDR1 is SGHTA and CDR2 FQGNSA. For the CDR3, the DNA is TGTGCCAGCAGCTTAGAACTTCCCGATACGCAGTATTTT. Its protein is CASSLELPDTQYF.

This clonotype has just a few counts. This rearrangement joins TRBV3-1 to TRBJ2-1; no clear D. Germline V lookup: CDR1 LGHDT, CDR2 YNNKEL (reference sequence). V lost 0 bases and J 4 bases, leaving 13 bases between the germline ends. The CDR3 is 16 amino acids. CDR3 in amino acids: CASSQEVGRRYNEQFF. In nucleotides, the CDR3 is TGTGCCAGCAGCCAAGAAGTGGGCCGCAGGTACAATGAGCAGTTCTTC.

Comment on this clonotype: This sequence may be a read error, since a much larger clone differs from it by one base. This chain connects TRBV29-1 to TRBJ2-5; D uncertain. This CDR3 spans 12 amino acids. CDR1 and CDR2 from the germline V gene are SQVTM and ANQGSEA. The CDR3 spells CGVDPNEETQYF. The CDR3 coding sequence is TGCGGCGTTGACCCTAACGAAGAGACCCAGTACTTC.

The chain has TRBV21-1 and TRBJ2-7; the table names TRBD1, a call not compared with the DNA. TRBV21-1 is a recognized pseudogene. This CDR3 contains 15 residues. In DNA form, the CDR3 reads TGTGCCAGCAGCCCCTTTTCGGATCCCGTTTGCGAGCAGTACTTC. It is translated as CASSPFSDPVCEQYF.

Concerning this clonotype itself: It may be a read error: a sequence one base away is much more abundant. This chain uses TRBV29-1 with TRBJ1-2; D remains ambiguous. Germline CDR1 reads SQVTM; CDR2 reads ANQGSEA. V gave up 6 bases and J gave up 6 bases, with 20 bases separating them. The CDR3 is made up of 14 amino acids. The CDR3 region has the DNA TGCAGCGTCTGGGAGGCAGTGGACGGAGATGGCTACACCTTC. Translation gives CSVWEAVDGDGYTF. The variable domain in full, with the rest retrieved from reference TRBV29-1 and TRBJ1-2, is SAVISQKPSRDICQRGTSLTIQCQVDSQVTMMFWYRQQPGQSLTLIATANQGSEATYESGFVIDKFPISRPNLTFSTLTVSNMSPEDSSIYLCSVWEAVDGDGYTFGSGTRLTVV.

V and J are TRBV14 and TRBJ1-2; D uncertain. CDR3 size: 15 residues. CDR1 SGHDN and CDR2 FVKESK come from the germline V gene. Trimming took 0 bases from V and 2 from J, leaving 10 bases between them. The CDR3 DNA is TGTGCCAGCAGCCAAGATTTGACGGGAAACTATGGCTACACCTTC. Translating gives CASSQDLTGNYGYTF.

The J gene is TRBJ1-1, the V gene TRBV7-9; the match to TRBD1 covers 7 bases. The CDR3 spans 11 residues. CDR1 is SEHNR, CDR2 FQNEAQ, per germline (reference sequence). V shed 5 bases, J shed 11 bases, and the junction held 5 bases outside the gene matches. CDR3 coding DNA: TGTGCCAGCAGCGGCAGGGGGAGGGCTTTCTTT. Its translation: CASSGRGRAFF. Looking up the rest from reference TRBV7-9 and TRBJ1-1 gives the full variable domain: DTGVSQNPRHKITKRGQNVTFRCDPISEHNRLYWYRQTLGQGPEFLTYFQNEAQLEKSRLLSDRFSAERPKGSFSTLEIQRTEQGDSAMYLCASSGRGRAFFGQGTRLTVV.

The gene calls are TRBV3-1 and TRBJ1-2, with a possible D match to TRBD1 (5 bases). There are 14 residues in the CDR3. The V end lost 1 base, the J end lost 3 bases, and 9 bases lay between the germline ends. Per germline, CDR1 LGHDT and CDR2 YNNKEL (reference sequence). CDR3 sequence reads: CASSQGQPHYGYTF. CDR3 bases: TGTGCCAGCAGCCAAGGACAGCCCCACTATGGCTACACCTTC.

This clonotype was counted a few times. This sequence joins TRBV10-3 and TRBJ2-1; possible D gene TRBD2, 6 bases. This CDR3 has 14 residues. Trimming stripped 7 bases from V and 1 base from J, with 11 bases between. Germline V gives CDR1 ENHRY, CDR2 SYGVKD. CDR3 in DNA: TGTGCCATCATGGGCGGGATGTCCTACAATGAGCAGTTCTTC. Translating it yields CAIMGGMSYNEQFF.

This clonotype has a handful of counts. The chain uses TRBV7-2 and TRBJ2-3; TRBD1 matches at 9 bases. With 4 bases clipped from V and 4 bases from J, the junction kept 3 bases outside the gene matches. From germline, CDR1 is SGHTA and CDR2 FQGNSA. The CDR3 consists of 14 residues. The CDR3: CASSSRTGADTQYF. Here the CDR3 DNA reads TGTGCCAGCAGCTCCAGGACAGGGGCAGATACGCAGTATTTT.

This clonotype was counted at least ten times. One end of the junction varies from germline; a read error may be responsible. The rearrangement uses TRBV5-1 and TRBJ2-7; 13 bases are a match to TRBD2. There are 16 residues in the CDR3. Germline V lookup: CDR1 SGHRS, CDR2 YFSETQ. CDR3 nucleotide sequence: TGTGCCAGCAGCTTAAGGACTAGCGGGAGCTCCTACGAGCAGTACTTC. This translates into CASSLRTSGSSYEQYF. The complete variable domain, with remaining parts taken from reference TRBV5-1 and TRBJ2-7, reads KAGVTQTPRYLIKTRGQQVTLSCSPISGHRSVSWYQQTPGQGLQFLFEYFSETQRNKGNFPGRFSGRQFSNSRSEMNVSTLELGDSALYLCASSLRTSGSSYEQYFGPGTRLTVT.

This clonotype was recorded only once. Its ends do not fully match the called genes, so a read error is possible. This chain joins TRBV6-5 and TRBJ2-4; 9 bases line up with TRBD1. The closer fit of TRBJ2-7 to the DNA end suggests the J call may be wrong. Germline values: CDR1 MNHEY, CDR2 SVGAGI. The CDR3 runs to 14 residues. The CDR3 region is CAGRGPGQGYEQYF. The CDR3 DNA follows: TGTGCCGGCAGAGGACCGGGACAGGGCTACGAGCAGTACTTC.

The chain has TRBV3-1 and TRBJ2-3; D may be TRBD1 (5 bases). This CDR3 region has 15 residues. CDR1 LGHDT and CDR2 YNNKEL come from the germline V gene (reference sequence). V was shortened by 5 bases and J by 1 base, with 13 bases between the two germline ends. DNA for the CDR3: TGTGCCAGCAGCTTGCCAGAAGGGGGCACAGATACGCAGTATTTT. Its protein product is CASSLPEGGTDTQYF.

This clonotype was counted between two and nine times. This sequence joins TRBV3-1 and TRBJ2-1; 9 bases align to TRBD1. Unmatched junction bases numbered 6, after V lost 5 bases and J lost 7 bases. Germline assignment: CDR1 LGHDT and CDR2 YNNKEL (reference sequence). This CDR3 is built from 14 residues. The CDR3 sequence: CASSRTGDPNEQFF. CDR3 nucleotides: TGTGCCAGCAGCAGGACAGGGGATCCTAATGAGCAGTTCTTC.

The rearrangement joins TRBV25-1 to TRBJ2-1; D is possibly TRBD1 (6 bases). Per the germline V gene, CDR1 is MGHDK and CDR2 is SYGVNS. Trimming took off 2 bases at V and 7 bases at J, with 18 bases between the two ends. The CDR3 totals 16 residues. Here the CDR3 reads CASSEEGGLGRNEQFF. For the CDR3, the DNA is TGTGCCAGCAGTGAAGAAGGGGGTTTGGGTAGGAATGAGCAGTTCTTC.

The gene calls are TRBV2 and TRBJ1-6; 7 bases line up with TRBD1. The V segment lost 1 base and the J segment 9 bases; nucleotides outside the gene matches: 6. This CDR3 spans 15 amino acids. Looked up from germline, CDR1 is SNHLY and CDR2 is FYNNEI. The CDR3 sequence is CASSEEGAKSSPLHF. The CDR3 nucleotides read TGTGCCAGCAGTGAAGAGGGGGCCAAGAGTTCACCCCTCCACTTT.

This chain joins TRBV6-1 and TRBJ1-1, with TRBD1 as a possible D gene (6 bases). The CDR3 contains 15 residues. Trimming left V 3 bases short and J 8 bases short, with 19 bases between. Germline CDR1 reads MNHNS; CDR2 reads SASEGT. The CDR3 DNA is TGTGCCAGCAGTGAGCGTGACGGAGGGGGGATGGAAGCTTTCTTT. Its protein product is CASSERDGGGMEAFF.